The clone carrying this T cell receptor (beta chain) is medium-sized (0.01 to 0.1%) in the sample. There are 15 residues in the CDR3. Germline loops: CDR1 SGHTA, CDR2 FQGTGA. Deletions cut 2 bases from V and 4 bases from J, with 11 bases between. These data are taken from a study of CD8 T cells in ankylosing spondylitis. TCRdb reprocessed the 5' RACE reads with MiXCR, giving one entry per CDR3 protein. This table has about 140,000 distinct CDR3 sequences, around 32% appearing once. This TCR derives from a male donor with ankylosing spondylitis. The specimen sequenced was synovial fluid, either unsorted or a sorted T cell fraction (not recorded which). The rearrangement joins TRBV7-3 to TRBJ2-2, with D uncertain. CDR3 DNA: TGTGCCAGCAGCTTAGATAACCCCTTCACCGGGGAGCTGTTTTTT. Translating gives CASSLDNPFTGELFF.